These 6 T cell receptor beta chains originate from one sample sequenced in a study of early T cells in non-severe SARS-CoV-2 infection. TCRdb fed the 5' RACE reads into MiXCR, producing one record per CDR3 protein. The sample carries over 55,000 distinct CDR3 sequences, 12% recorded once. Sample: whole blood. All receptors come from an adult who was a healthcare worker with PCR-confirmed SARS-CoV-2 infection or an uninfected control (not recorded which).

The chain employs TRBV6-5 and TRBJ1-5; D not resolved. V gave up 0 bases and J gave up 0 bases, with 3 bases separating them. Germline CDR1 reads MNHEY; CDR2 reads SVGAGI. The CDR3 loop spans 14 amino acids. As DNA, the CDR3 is TGTGCCAGCAGTTACTCGAATAGCAATCAGCCCCAGCATTTT. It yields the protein CASSYSNSNQPQHF.

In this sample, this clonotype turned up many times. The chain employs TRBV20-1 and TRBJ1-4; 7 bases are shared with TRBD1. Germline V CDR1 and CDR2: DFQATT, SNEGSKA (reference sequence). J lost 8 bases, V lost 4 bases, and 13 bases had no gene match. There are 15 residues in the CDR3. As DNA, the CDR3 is TGCAGTGCTACTAGAAGGGGGCGAGGTTTCGAAAAACTGTTTTTT. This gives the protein CSATRRGRGFEKLFF.

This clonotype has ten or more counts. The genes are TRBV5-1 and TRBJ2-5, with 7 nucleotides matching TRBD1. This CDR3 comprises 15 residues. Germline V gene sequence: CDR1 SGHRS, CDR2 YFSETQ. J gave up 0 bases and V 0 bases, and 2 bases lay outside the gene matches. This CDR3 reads CASSLGGGDQETQYF. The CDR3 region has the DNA TGCGCCAGCAGCTTGGGAGGGGGCGACCAAGAGACCCAGTACTTC.

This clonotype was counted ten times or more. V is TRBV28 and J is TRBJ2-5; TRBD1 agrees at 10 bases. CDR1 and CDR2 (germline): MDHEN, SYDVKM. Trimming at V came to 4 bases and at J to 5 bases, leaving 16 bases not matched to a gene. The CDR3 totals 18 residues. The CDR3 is CASSSLNTGTGELETQYF. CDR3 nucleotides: TGTGCCAGCAGTTCACTGAACACCGGGACAGGGGAGTTGGAGACCCAGTACTTC.

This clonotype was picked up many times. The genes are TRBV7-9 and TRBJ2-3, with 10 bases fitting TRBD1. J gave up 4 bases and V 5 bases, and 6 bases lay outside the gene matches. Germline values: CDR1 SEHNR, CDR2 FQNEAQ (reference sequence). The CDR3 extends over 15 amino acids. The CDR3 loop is CASSRDRGGADTQYF. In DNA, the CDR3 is TGTGCCAGCAGCCGGGACAGGGGAGGTGCAGATACGCAGTATTTT.

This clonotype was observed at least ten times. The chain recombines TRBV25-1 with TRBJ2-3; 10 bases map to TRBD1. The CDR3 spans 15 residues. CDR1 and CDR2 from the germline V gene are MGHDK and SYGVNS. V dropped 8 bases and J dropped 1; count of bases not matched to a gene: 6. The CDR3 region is CASGDRGLGTDTQYF. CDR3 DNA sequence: TGTGCCAGCGGAGACAGGGGGCTGGGCACAGATACGCAGTATTTT.